These T cell receptor beta chains were read from a single sample in a study of beta chain features in type 1 diabetes. The repertoire was sequenced with immunoSEQ multiplex PCR; TCRdb's copy has only in-frame clones and lacks some. The sample records under 450,000 clones, approximately 15% being singletons. The sample taken for sequencing was naive CD4+ T cells from blood. All receptors come from a woman under 30 in good health. The conserved cysteine and the conserved F or W are not part of the CDR3 here.

v_call: TRBV29-1
cdr3_aa: SGTGTFVTEAF

v_call: TRBV28
cdr3_aa: ASSSRRQGQETQY

v_call: TRBV5-1
cdr3_aa: ASSLVVAGGGEQF

v_call: TRBV7-2
cdr3_aa: ASSQDYYEQY

v_call: TRBV7-9
cdr3_aa: ASSQGGSNYGYT

v_call: TRBV6-5
cdr3_aa: ASSYSTRGRNEQF

v_call: TRBV28
cdr3_aa: ASNTASGTAYT

v_call: TRBV6-1
cdr3_aa: ATLPGQPYNEQF

v_call: TRBV5-1
cdr3_aa: ASSYDRGKDIQY

v_call: TRBV6-6
cdr3_aa: ASSYSTQTPAYGYT

v_call: TRBV18
cdr3_aa: ASARDSGANVLT

v_call: TRBV18
cdr3_aa: ASSPVEADTQY

v_call: TRBV11-1
cdr3_aa: ASRQDRVGGELF

v_call: TRBV7-9
cdr3_aa: ASSPQVRGYT

v_call: TRBV5-4
cdr3_aa: ASSFARGTPRSSYNEQF

v_call: TRBV9
cdr3_aa: ASSVASGTYNEQF

v_call: TRBV6-5
cdr3_aa: ASSYGTGLGIQY

v_call: TRBV13
cdr3_aa: ASSLQVTDTQY

v_call: TRBV19
cdr3_aa: APVSSRSYEQY

v_call: TRBV9
cdr3_aa: ASSVGLSGRAVDEQF

v_call: TRBV6-1
cdr3_aa: ASSDGRLGNIQY

v_call: TRBV7-9
cdr3_aa: ASSRTSGYTDTQY

v_call: TRBV29-1
cdr3_aa: SVEYAGYGYT

v_call: TRBV5-1
cdr3_aa: ASSEGLAGVDEQF